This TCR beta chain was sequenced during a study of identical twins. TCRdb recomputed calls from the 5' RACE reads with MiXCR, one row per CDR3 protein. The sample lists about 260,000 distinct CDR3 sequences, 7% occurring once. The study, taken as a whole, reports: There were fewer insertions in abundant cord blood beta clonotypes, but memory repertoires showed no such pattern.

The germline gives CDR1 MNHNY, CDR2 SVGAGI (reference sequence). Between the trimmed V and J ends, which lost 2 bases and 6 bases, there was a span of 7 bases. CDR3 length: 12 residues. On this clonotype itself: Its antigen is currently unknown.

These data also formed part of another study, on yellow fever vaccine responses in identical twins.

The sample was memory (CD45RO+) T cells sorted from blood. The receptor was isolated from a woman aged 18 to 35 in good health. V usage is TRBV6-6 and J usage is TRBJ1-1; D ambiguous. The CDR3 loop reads CASSYQWAEAFF. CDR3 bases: TGTGCCAGCAGTTACCAGTGGGCTGAAGCTTTCTTT.